These 31 T cell receptor beta chains originate from one sample sequenced in a study of identical twins. TCRdb redid the calling of the 5' RACE reads with MiXCR, one entry per CDR3 protein. The top ten hold less than 2% of the sample, which has 200,000 to 250,000 distinct CDR3 sequences, more than 6.5% seen once. The sample was also reused in another study, on yellow fever vaccine responses in identical twins.

The sequenced sample was memory (CD45RO+) T cells sorted from blood. The receptors stem from a woman in her late teens or twenties in good health.

In this sample, this clonotype turned up many times. V gene TRBV12-3 or TRBV12-4 combines with J gene TRBJ2-1; D ambiguous. The CDR3 length is 10 residues. The V end lost 5 bases, the J end lost 6 bases, and 2 bases lay between the germline ends. The CDR3 spells CASSTNEQFF. CDR3 nucleotides: TGTGCCAGCAGTACCAATGAGCAGTTCTTC.

At least ten counts were recorded for this clonotype. The chain recombines TRBV20-1 with TRBJ2-1, with TRBD2 matching over 14 bases. Germline CDR1 DFQATT, CDR2 SNEGSKA (reference sequence). This CDR3 contains 20 residues. The V segment lost 0 bases and the J segment 0 bases; nucleotides outside the gene matches: 10. In DNA, the CDR3 is TGCAGTGCTAGAGAGTTCCAGACTAGCGGGAGGGTTAGCTCCTACAATGAGCAGTTCTTC. As protein: CSAREFQTSGRVSSYNEQFF.

Only a few counts were recorded for this clonotype. This chain links TRBV29-1 with TRBJ2-3, with D perhaps given as TRBD1 or TRBD2 (6 bases each). The germline gives CDR1 SQVTM, CDR2 ANQGSEA. Trimming pared 4 bases from V and 2 bases from J, leaving 19 bases between. The CDR3 loop spans 16 amino acids. The CDR3 region has the DNA TGCAGCGTTGCGGGGGCCCCACCCAAAGACACAGATACGCAGTATTTT. It translates to CSVAGAPPKDTDTQYF.

Only a few counts were recorded for this clonotype. V is TRBV7-6 and J is TRBJ2-2, with D possibly called TRBD1 or TRBD2 (7 bases each). V shed 1 base and J shed 13 bases, with 16 bases lying between them. Germline V CDR1 and CDR2: SGHVS, FNYEAQ. This CDR3 has 14 amino acids. The DNA of the CDR3 is TGTGCCAGCAGCTTAGTGCCCAGGGGGGGGTCGCTGTTTTTT. Translating it yields CASSLVPRGGSLFF.

This clonotype was observed a few times. This chain joins TRBV6-5 and TRBJ2-1; TRBD2 matches at 7 bases. The J segment lost 0 bases and the V segment lost 0 bases, leaving 2 bases of the junction unmatched. CDR3 length equals 16 residues. Germline values: CDR1 MNHEY, CDR2 SVGAGI. DNA of the CDR3: TGTGCCAGCAGTTACTCTCTAGCGGCCTCCTACAATGAGCAGTTCTTC. The encoded protein is CASSYSLAASYNEQFF.

This clonotype came up many times. This chain links TRBV20-1 with TRBJ2-3; 9 bases match TRBD2. The germline CDR1 and CDR2 sequences are DFQATT and SNEGSKA (reference sequence). Germline trimming cut 4 bases from V and 2 bases from J; bases unmatched to any gene: 10. The CDR3 extends over 16 amino acids. CDR3 amino acids: CSATHTGTSITDTQYF. For the CDR3, the DNA is TGCAGTGCTACACATACCGGGACTAGCATCACAGATACGCAGTATTTT.

This clonotype has more than one count but fewer than ten. The chain links TRBV5-1 to TRBJ2-5; no reliable D call. The CDR3 extends over 15 amino acids. Trimming shortened V by 4 bases and J by 0 bases, and 13 bases separated the two germline ends. Germline CDR1 is SGHRS and CDR2 is YFSETQ. Written as DNA, the CDR3 is TGCGCCAGCAGCCCCACGACCCGGTACCAAGAGACCCAGTACTTC. Protein: CASSPTTRYQETQYF. The full variable domain, in which reference TRBV5-1 and TRBJ2-5 provide the parts outside the CDR3, is KAGVTQTPRYLIKTRGQQVTLSCSPISGHRSVSWYQQTPGQGLQFLFEYFSETQRNKGNFPGRFSGRQFSNSRSEMNVSTLELGDSALYLCASSPTTRYQETQYFGPGTRLLVL.

V and J are TRBV7-2 and TRBJ1-1; no definite D call. Trimming left V 1 base short and J 3 bases short, with 12 bases between. Per germline, CDR1 SGHTA and CDR2 FQGNSA. The CDR3 sequence is 15 residues long. The CDR3 coding sequence is TGTGCCAGCAGCTTAGACACGGCTCTGGACACTGAAGCTTTCTTT. It yields the protein CASSLDTALDTEAFF.

This clonotype was counted a few times. The rearrangement links TRBV11-2 to TRBJ2-2; 13 bases fit TRBD2. V dropped 6 bases and J dropped 7; count of bases not matched to a gene: 5. CDR1 and CDR2 from the germline V gene are SGHAT and FQNNGV. The CDR3 runs 15 residues. In DNA, the CDR3 is TGTGCCAGCAGATCGGGACTAGCGGGAATCGGGGAGCTGTTTTTT. Translating gives CASRSGLAGIGELFF.

The chain joins TRBV2 to TRBJ2-5; the D is unclear. Per germline, CDR1 SNHLY and CDR2 FYNNEI. The V and J ends lost 11 bases and 3 bases respectively, with 10 bases between them. This CDR3 contains 11 residues. The CDR3 spells CAGRQKETQYF. As DNA, the CDR3 is TGTGCCGGGCGGCAGAAAGAGACCCAGTACTTC.

This clonotype was seen only a few times. This sequence joins TRBV7-2 and TRBJ2-3; the D gene is possibly TRBD2 (6 bases). The CDR3 covers 17 residues. Trimming cost V 5 bases and J 2 bases, with 20 bases left between them. The germline V gene has CDR1 SGHTA and CDR2 FQGNSA. CDR3 amino acids: CASSAKRRAAFTDTQYF. CDR3 sequence (DNA): TGTGCCAGCAGCGCGAAGCGGAGGGCGGCCTTCACAGATACGCAGTATTTT. The full variable domain, completed using reference TRBV7-2 and TRBJ2-3, is GAGVSQSPSNKVTEKGKDVELRCDPISGHTALYWYRQSLGQGLEFLIYFQGNSAPDKSGLPSDRFSAERTGGSVSTLTIQRTQQEDSAVYLCASSAKRRAAFTDTQYFGPGTRLTVL.

This chain uses TRBV25-1 with TRBJ1-1, with TRBD1 as a possible D gene (6 bases). In germline, CDR1 is MGHDK, CDR2 SYGVNS. CDR3 length: 14 amino acids. Deletions cut 5 bases from V and 1 base from J, with 11 bases between. As DNA, the CDR3 is TGTGCCAGCAGTAGGGACACTAAGAACACTGAAGCTTTCTTT. As protein: CASSRDTKNTEAFF.

In its sample, this clonotype was seen many times. The V gene is TRBV5-1, the J gene TRBJ2-1; 9 bases fit TRBD1. CDR1 SGHRS and CDR2 YFSETQ come from the germline V gene. This CDR3 spans 15 amino acids. With 4 bases clipped from V and 9 bases from J, the junction kept 11 bases outside the gene matches. The CDR3 loop reads CASSPDRGTIGEQFF. The CDR3 DNA sequence: TGCGCCAGCAGCCCCGACAGGGGGACCATCGGTGAGCAGTTCTTC.

The J gene is TRBJ2-2, the V gene TRBV9; D remains ambiguous. In germline, CDR1 is SGDLS, CDR2 YYNGEE. Trimming removed 6 bases at V and 3 bases at J, with 18 bases between. The CDR3 totals 16 residues. The CDR3 sequence: CASISRVGQDTGELFF. DNA of the CDR3: TGTGCCAGCATCTCACGGGTGGGCCAAGACACCGGGGAGCTGTTTTTT. The entire variable domain, with the rest obtained from reference TRBV9 and TRBJ2-2, is as follows: DSGVTQTPKHLITATGQRVTLRCSPRSGDLSVYWYQQSLDQGLQFLIQYYNGEERAKGNILERFSAQQFPDLHSELNLSSLELGDSALYFCASISRVGQDTGELFFGEGSRLTVL.

The chain has TRBV20-1 and TRBJ2-2; the match to TRBD1 covers 11 bases. This CDR3 spans 16 amino acids. The germline gives CDR1 DFQATT, CDR2 SNEGSKA (reference sequence). V lost 0 bases and J lost 5; bases outside the gene matches: 5. The CDR3 DNA reads as TGCAGTGCTAGAGAAAGGACAGGGGGCACGACCGGGGAGCTGTTTTTT. The encoded protein is CSARERTGGTTGELFF.

This clonotype was recorded a few times. The V gene is TRBV20-1, the J gene TRBJ2-3, with a tentative D call TRBD2 (7 bases). CDR3 length: 16 amino acids. The ends were cut back, 3 bases at V and 1 base at J, with 17 bases in the middle. The germline V gene encodes CDR1 DFQATT and CDR2 SNEGSKA (reference sequence). The CDR3 DNA reads TGCAGTGCTAGTGGGGGAGGGGGGCGAGGCACAGATACGCAGTATTTT. This gives the protein CSASGGGGRGTDTQYF.

This clonotype came up many times. The chain recombines TRBV5-1 with TRBJ1-6; D gene unclear. The germline V gene encodes CDR1 SGHRS and CDR2 YFSETQ. The CDR3 has 13 residues. Trimming took off 0 bases at V and 10 bases at J, with 8 bases between the two ends. CDR3 DNA sequence: TGCGCCAGCAGCTTGGGAGTTGACTCACCCCTCCACTTT. It yields the protein CASSLGVDSPLHF.

This clonotype was detected many times. V gene TRBV12-3 or TRBV12-4 combines with J gene TRBJ1-3; D uncertain. CDR3 size: 16 residues. V shed 0 bases and J shed 4 bases, with 13 bases lying between them. CDR3 loop: CASSLASGLGGNTIYF. The CDR3 coding sequence is TGTGCCAGCAGTTTAGCATCCGGGCTCGGAGGAAACACCATATATTTT.

The V gene is TRBV10-1, the J gene TRBJ2-1, with 7 positions matching TRBD2. The CDR3 has 15 residues. Germline CDR1 and CDR2: WNHNN and SYGVQD (reference sequence). Losses at the gene ends were 3 bases for V and 3 bases for J; bases not matched to a gene: 5. CDR3 sequence: CASSEQGLDYNEQFF. The CDR3 nucleotides are TGCGCCAGCAGTGAACAAGGACTAGACTACAATGAGCAGTTCTTC.

This clonotype turned up a few times. The V call is TRBV14, the J call TRBJ2-7, with D perhaps matching TRBD1 (6 bases). CDR3 size: 15 residues. Deletions cut 4 bases from V and 0 bases from J, with 13 bases between. Germline CDR1 SGHDN, CDR2 FVKESK. The CDR3 is CASSRGRQASYEQYF. The CDR3, as DNA: TGTGCCAGCAGCCGGGGGCGGCAGGCCTCCTACGAGCAGTACTTC.

This clonotype was recorded at least ten times. This sequence joins TRBV10-3 and TRBJ2-7; the D gene is possibly TRBD1 (6 bases). This CDR3 has 13 residues. Germline CDR1 is ENHRY and CDR2 is SYGVKD. The V end was cut by 5 bases, the J end by 0 bases, with 8 bases between. In DNA, the CDR3 is TGTGCCATCAGTCCGACAGGCTCCTACGAGCAGTACTTC. This gives the protein CAISPTGSYEQYF.

Regarding this clonotype: It may be a read error: a sequence one base away is much more abundant. The chain employs TRBV5-1 and TRBJ1-1, with a tentative D call TRBD1 (6 bases). From germline, CDR1 is SGHRS and CDR2 YFSETQ. This CDR3 spans 14 amino acids. CDR3 loop: CARSWGPMNTEAFF. CDR3 sequence (DNA): TGCGCCAGAAGCTGGGGGCCCATGAACACTGAAGCTTTCTTT.

This clonotype was found many times. V and J are TRBV6-4 and TRBJ2-3; 11 bases are a match to TRBD2. V was pared by 0 bases and J by 6 bases, with 2 bases of the junction left unmatched. Looked up from germline, CDR1 is MRHNA and CDR2 is SNTAGT. The CDR3 contains 15 residues. CDR3 DNA: TGTGCCAGCAGTGACTCTAGCGGGAGGGCCGATACGCAGTATTTT. Translation: CASSDSSGRADTQYF.

Many counts were recorded for this clonotype. The V gene is TRBV20-1, the J gene TRBJ1-1; no reliable D call. The CDR3 extends over 12 amino acids. Germline V lookup: CDR1 DFQATT, CDR2 SNEGSKA (reference sequence). Trimming removed 4 bases at V and 2 bases at J, with 8 bases between. In DNA form, the CDR3 reads TGCAGTGCTATGGACCCAAACACTGAAGCTTTCTTT. Its protein product is CSAMDPNTEAFF.

This clonotype came up many times. This rearrangement joins TRBV7-2 to TRBJ2-2, with TRBD1 matching 8 bases. This CDR3 is built from 14 residues. CDR1 and CDR2 (germline): SGHTA, FQGNSA. CDR3 amino acids: CATTRQGRIGELFF. In DNA, the CDR3 is TGTGCGACGACGAGACAGGGGAGAATCGGGGAGCTGTTTTTT.

This chain uses TRBV10-3 with TRBJ2-3; the match to TRBD2 covers 8 bases. The CDR3 covers 13 residues. CDR1 is ENHRY, CDR2 SYGVKD, per germline. The ends lost 4 bases at V and 6 bases at J; junction bases unmatched: 3. In DNA, the CDR3 is TGTGCCATCAGTGCGGCTAGCGGGGATACGCAGTATTTT. Translated, it gives CAISAASGDTQYF.

This rearrangement joins TRBV4-3 to TRBJ2-7; a weak D match, TRBD1 (5 bases). Germline V gene data show CDR1 as LGHNA and CDR2 as YSLEER. The V gene lost 0 bases and the J gene lost 0 bases, with 9 bases spanning the gap. The CDR3 is 15 residues long. CDR3 loop: CASSQDQGTSYEQYF. CDR3 bases: TGCGCCAGCAGCCAAGATCAGGGCACCTCCTACGAGCAGTACTTC.

This chain uses TRBV2 with TRBJ2-1, with 9 bases matching TRBD2. The germline V gene encodes CDR1 SNHLY and CDR2 FYNNEI. This CDR3 region has 17 residues. J was trimmed by 9 bases and V by 7 bases; bases with no gene match: 19. CDR3 amino acids: CASIFGGGAKFGIEQFF. The CDR3 nucleotides are TGTGCCAGCATCTTTGGCGGGGGGGCCAAGTTCGGCATTGAGCAGTTCTTC.

The rearrangement uses TRBV12-3 or TRBV12-4 and TRBJ2-3; the match to TRBD2 covers 11 bases. Trimming at V came to 5 bases and at J to 3 bases, leaving 10 bases not matched to a gene. The length of the CDR3 is 17 residues. The CDR3 protein is CASSLHGLAGGTDTQYF. The CDR3 nucleotides are TGTGCCAGCAGTCTACACGGGCTAGCGGGGGGTACAGATACGCAGTATTTT.

A few counts support this clonotype. This chain links TRBV7-9 with TRBJ2-2; possibly TRBD1 for D (5 bases). In germline, CDR1 is SEHNR, CDR2 FQNEAQ (reference sequence). The CDR3 spans 15 residues. V lost 1 base, J lost 4 bases, and 10 bases lay in between. This CDR3 reads CASSLGQPSTGELFF. DNA for the CDR3: TGTGCCAGCAGCTTAGGACAGCCTTCCACCGGGGAGCTGTTTTTT.

This clonotype was counted ten times or more. The chain combines TRBV12-3 or TRBV12-4 with TRBJ1-1; D is undetermined. The CDR3 extends over 14 amino acids. The germline V and J ends were trimmed by 7 bases and 6 bases, with 18 bases remaining between them. The CDR3 DNA reads TGTGCCAGCACCTTACTACGGACGGGCGCTGAAGCTTTCTTT. It specifies CASTLLRTGAEAFF.